Given below is one TCR beta chain in context. The sample originates from a study of blood T cell repertoires in COVID-19. Overall study: Collection of acute and convalescent COVID-19 samples took place in the United States, Italy and Spain. The analysed material was cDNA or gDNA that came from T cells, B-cell-depleted T cells, or PBMCs.

Per the original methods: Quantification of nucleated cells was approximated via reference gene primer amplification. Profiled with immunoSEQ multiplex PCR; TCRdb holds only in-frame clones, not every one. V and J calls and clone size are given by that table; D and trimming were obtained from the DNA. The sample has 300,000 to 450,000 clones; 81% are singletons. V lost 1 base to trimming and J lost 6 bases; unmatched junction nucleotides: 8. The CDR3 covers 17 residues. The germline V gene encodes CDR1 MGHRA and CDR2 YSYEKL. J is TRBJ2-1 and V is TRBV4-1, with 11 bases that match TRBD2. This TCR came from a human donor with acute or convalescent COVID-19. The donor label of this sample is uncertain. Source material: peripheral blood. The CDR3 DNA reads as TGCGCCAGCAGCCAAGTGGGCCTAGCGGGAGGAGGCAATGAGCAGTTCTTC. It translates to CASSQVGLAGGGNEQFF.